A single sample is the source of the 19 T cell receptor beta chains below, sequenced in a study of blood T cells in healthy people across ages. For the second PCR, which ran for about 7 to 11 cycles, a sample-barcoded 5' primer and a J-beta primer mix were used. From the 5' RACE reads, TCRdb called clonotypes with MiXCR, one entry per CDR3 protein. Of approximately 690,000 distinct CDR3 sequences detected, 40% to 45% appear once; the ten largest clones hold 30%. Material for sequencing was blood. The origin of the receptors is an elderly man in good health.

The chain carries TRBV20-1 and TRBJ2-7, with D uncertain. V lost 6 bases and J lost 1, with 16 bases in between. The CDR3 is 14 residues long. Per the germline V gene, CDR1 is DFQATT and CDR2 is SNEGSKA (reference sequence). The CDR3 region has the DNA TGCAGTGCCTCCCGGCCCGAAGGTTCCTACGAGCAGTACTTC. Protein product: CSASRPEGSYEQYF.

As concerns this clonotype: Its ends do not fully match the called genes, so a read error is possible. CDR3 protein: CASSKNPGPDYEQFF. The CDR3, as DNA: TGCGCCAGCTCAAAGAATCCGGGACCGGACTACGAGCAGTTCTTC. J is TRBJ2-1 and V is TRBV18; a weak D match, TRBD2 (6 bases). Per the germline V gene, CDR1 is KGHSH and CDR2 is LQKENI. This CDR3 has 15 amino acids.

This chain links TRBV19 with TRBJ1-2; TRBD1 is a possible D gene (6 bases). V dropped 6 bases and J dropped 3 bases, with 14 bases sitting between them. The CDR3 runs to 14 residues. The germline gives CDR1 LNHDA, CDR2 SQIVND (reference sequence). CDR3 loop: CASSPGQRYYGYTF. For the CDR3, the DNA is TGTGCCAGTAGCCCTGGACAGCGGTACTATGGCTACACCTTC. Complete variable domain (other parts from reference TRBV19 and TRBJ1-2): DGGITQSPKYLFRKEGQNVTLSCEQNLNHDAMYWYRQDPGQGLRLIYYSQIVNDFQKGDIAEGYSVSREKKESFPLTVTSAQKNPTAFYLCASSPGQRYYGYTFGSGTRLTVV.

The rearrangement links TRBV7-2 to TRBJ2-3; a possible D gene is TRBD2 (7 bases). The V gene's germline CDR1 is SGHTA and CDR2 FQGNSA. The CDR3 totals 13 residues. V dropped 1 base and J dropped 14 bases, with 16 bases sitting between them. DNA for the CDR3: TGTGCCAGCAGCTTAGGGCGGGGGCCAGGAGTGTATTTT. This codes for CASSLGRGPGVYF.

This clonotype was counted a few times. The chain combines TRBV6-2 or TRBV6-3 with TRBJ2-2; D might be TRBD1 or TRBD2, each matching 5 bases. With 2 bases removed from V and 1 base from J, the gap between germline ends came to 8 bases. CDR1 is MNHEY, CDR2 SVGEGT, per germline. The CDR3 loop spans 15 amino acids. The CDR3 loop is CASSYGTLNTGELFF. The CDR3, as DNA: TGTGCCAGCAGTTACGGGACCTTGAACACCGGGGAGCTGTTTTTT.

This clonotype was seen ten or more times. The rearrangement uses TRBV29-1 and TRBJ2-5, with TRBD1 matching over 10 bases. V lost 5 bases, J lost 5 bases, and 11 bases stayed unmatched. CDR1 and CDR2 (germline): SQVTM, ANQGSEA. The length of the CDR3 is 15 residues. This CDR3 reads CSVSRDRGPTETQYF. CDR3 in DNA: TGCAGCGTTTCCCGGGACAGGGGTCCCACGGAGACCCAGTACTTC. Together with reference TRBV29-1 and TRBJ2-5, the CDR3 gives the full variable domain: SAVISQKPSRDICQRGTSLTIQCQVDSQVTMMFWYRQQPGQSLTLIATANQGSEATYESGFVIDKFPISRPNLTFSTLTVSNMSPEDSSIYLCSVSRDRGPTETQYFGPGTRLLVL.

V usage is TRBV7-9 and J usage is TRBJ2-5; D unresolved. The V and J ends lost 2 bases and 2 bases respectively, with 12 bases between them. The V gene's germline CDR1 is SEHNR and CDR2 FQNEAQ (reference sequence). The CDR3 is made up of 15 amino acids. The CDR3 DNA sequence: TGTGCCAGCAGCTTAACCTCAGTACGGCAAGAGACCCAGTACTTC. It translates to CASSLTSVRQETQYF.

The chain has TRBV5-4 and TRBJ1-2; D perhaps matches TRBD1 (6 bases). The germline V gene encodes CDR1 SGHNT and CDR2 YYREEE (reference sequence). Trimming left V 4 bases short and J 3 bases short, with 16 bases between. The CDR3 loop spans 15 amino acids. CDR3 nucleotides: TGTGCCAGCAGCCCTTCAAGCGGGGGCGACTATGGCTACACCTTC. Protein product: CASSPSSGGDYGYTF.

This CDR3 reads CASSVLGSSYNEQFF. CDR3 DNA sequence: TGTGCCAGCAGCGTACTCGGGAGCTCCTACAATGAGCAGTTCTTC. The rearrangement links TRBV9 to TRBJ2-1; the D gene is possibly TRBD2 (6 bases). V lost 1 base to trimming and J lost 0 bases, with 8 bases between them. The CDR3 spans 15 residues. Germline V gives CDR1 SGDLS, CDR2 YYNGEE.

The rearrangement joins TRBV20-1 to TRBJ2-1; 13 bases are shared with TRBD2. The trim removed 0 bases at V and 4 bases at J, leaving 6 bases unmatched. This CDR3 has 17 residues. Germline assignment: CDR1 DFQATT and CDR2 SNEGSKA (reference sequence). CDR3 region: CSARDRTSGGFYNEQFF. CDR3 bases: TGCAGTGCTAGAGACCGGACTAGCGGGGGTTTTTACAATGAGCAGTTCTTC.

The chain uses TRBV6-1 and TRBJ2-3; D possibly matches TRBD1 or TRBD2 (5 bases each). Germline assignment: CDR1 MNHNS and CDR2 SASEGT. The CDR3 runs to 15 residues. V shed 1 base and J shed 4 bases, with 12 bases lying between them. CDR3 DNA sequence: TGTGCCAGCAGTGAAGGAGGGGAAAGGTCAGATACGCAGTATTTT. It specifies CASSEGGERSDTQYF.

With regard to this clonotype: This may come from a read error, since a much larger clone is one base off. The chain couples TRBV7-2 to TRBJ2-5, with 10 nucleotides matching TRBD2. The junction had 18 bases not matched to a gene; V was cut back by 6 bases and J by 11 bases. The CDR3 is made up of 16 amino acids. Germline V CDR1 and CDR2: SGHTA, FQGNSA. CDR3 residues: CASSTRTSGVGYEQYF. CDR3 coding DNA: TGTGCCAGCAGTACTAGGACTAGCGGAGTCGGATATGAGCAGTACTTC.

The chain couples TRBV3-1 to TRBJ2-1; D perhaps matches TRBD2 (7 bases). Trimming shortened V by 4 bases and J by 10 bases, and 17 bases separated the two germline ends. This CDR3 spans 14 amino acids. In germline, CDR1 is LGHDT, CDR2 YNNKEL (reference sequence). CDR3 protein: CASSLQPSGGEQFF. The DNA of the CDR3 is TGTGCCAGCAGCCTTCAACCGTCGGGGGGCGAGCAGTTCTTC.

The chain has TRBV6-2 or TRBV6-3 and TRBJ2-1; 10 bases align to TRBD2. Per germline, CDR1 MNHEY and CDR2 SVGEGT. There are 16 residues in the CDR3. V lost 6 bases, J lost 9 bases, and 14 bases stayed unmatched. CDR3 region: CASRTFLAGDNSEQFF. The CDR3 region has the DNA TGTGCCAGCAGGACCTTTCTAGCGGGAGACAACAGTGAGCAGTTCTTC.

This clonotype appeared once. A junction boundary mismatches the germline segment, possibly from a read error. The J gene is TRBJ2-1, the V gene TRBV13, with TRBD1 matching 9 bases. The CDR3 length is 14 residues. Germline V CDR1 and CDR2: PRHDT, FYEKMQ (reference sequence). For the CDR3, the DNA is TGTACCAGCAGCTCACAGGGGGCGCAGGGTGAGCAGTTCTTC. Translation: CTSSSQGAQGEQFF.

This clonotype has a handful of counts. The chain carries TRBV10-2 and TRBJ2-1, with 12 bases that match TRBD2. Germline V lookup: CDR1 WSHSY, CDR2 SAAADI. The V gene end was trimmed by 7 bases and the J gene end by 5 bases; junction bases not matched to a gene: 9. CDR3 length equals 16 residues. The CDR3 sequence: CASTASGGAGDNEQFF. DNA of the CDR3: TGCGCCAGCACCGCTAGCGGGGGGGCGGGGGACAATGAGCAGTTCTTC.

The rearrangement links TRBV6-6 to TRBJ1-1; D is unresolved. With 2 bases removed from V and 1 base from J, the gap between germline ends came to 5 bases. Germline V CDR1 and CDR2: MNHNY, SVGAGI (reference sequence). CDR3 length: 13 residues. CDR3 sequence: CASSYAPNTEAFF. The CDR3 nucleotides are TGTGCCAGCAGTTACGCCCCGAACACTGAAGCTTTCTTT.

This rearrangement joins TRBV28 to TRBJ1-2, with 8 bases that match TRBD1. Germline CDR1 and CDR2: MDHEN and SYDVKM. J was trimmed by 4 bases and V by 5 bases; bases with no gene match: 9. CDR3 length: 15 residues. CDR3: CASSRRTGLFYGYTF. For the CDR3, the DNA is TGTGCCAGCAGTCGGCGGACAGGGTTATTCTATGGCTACACCTTC.

This rearrangement joins TRBV29-1 to TRBJ1-2; weak D call: TRBD1 (6 bases). Germline V CDR1 and CDR2: SQVTM, ANQGSEA. Trimming pared 7 bases from V and 7 bases from J, leaving 19 bases between. The CDR3 runs 13 residues. CDR3 bases: TGCAGCGCCAACAGGGAAGGCGGGGGTGGCTACACCTTC. Its translation is CSANREGGGGYTF.